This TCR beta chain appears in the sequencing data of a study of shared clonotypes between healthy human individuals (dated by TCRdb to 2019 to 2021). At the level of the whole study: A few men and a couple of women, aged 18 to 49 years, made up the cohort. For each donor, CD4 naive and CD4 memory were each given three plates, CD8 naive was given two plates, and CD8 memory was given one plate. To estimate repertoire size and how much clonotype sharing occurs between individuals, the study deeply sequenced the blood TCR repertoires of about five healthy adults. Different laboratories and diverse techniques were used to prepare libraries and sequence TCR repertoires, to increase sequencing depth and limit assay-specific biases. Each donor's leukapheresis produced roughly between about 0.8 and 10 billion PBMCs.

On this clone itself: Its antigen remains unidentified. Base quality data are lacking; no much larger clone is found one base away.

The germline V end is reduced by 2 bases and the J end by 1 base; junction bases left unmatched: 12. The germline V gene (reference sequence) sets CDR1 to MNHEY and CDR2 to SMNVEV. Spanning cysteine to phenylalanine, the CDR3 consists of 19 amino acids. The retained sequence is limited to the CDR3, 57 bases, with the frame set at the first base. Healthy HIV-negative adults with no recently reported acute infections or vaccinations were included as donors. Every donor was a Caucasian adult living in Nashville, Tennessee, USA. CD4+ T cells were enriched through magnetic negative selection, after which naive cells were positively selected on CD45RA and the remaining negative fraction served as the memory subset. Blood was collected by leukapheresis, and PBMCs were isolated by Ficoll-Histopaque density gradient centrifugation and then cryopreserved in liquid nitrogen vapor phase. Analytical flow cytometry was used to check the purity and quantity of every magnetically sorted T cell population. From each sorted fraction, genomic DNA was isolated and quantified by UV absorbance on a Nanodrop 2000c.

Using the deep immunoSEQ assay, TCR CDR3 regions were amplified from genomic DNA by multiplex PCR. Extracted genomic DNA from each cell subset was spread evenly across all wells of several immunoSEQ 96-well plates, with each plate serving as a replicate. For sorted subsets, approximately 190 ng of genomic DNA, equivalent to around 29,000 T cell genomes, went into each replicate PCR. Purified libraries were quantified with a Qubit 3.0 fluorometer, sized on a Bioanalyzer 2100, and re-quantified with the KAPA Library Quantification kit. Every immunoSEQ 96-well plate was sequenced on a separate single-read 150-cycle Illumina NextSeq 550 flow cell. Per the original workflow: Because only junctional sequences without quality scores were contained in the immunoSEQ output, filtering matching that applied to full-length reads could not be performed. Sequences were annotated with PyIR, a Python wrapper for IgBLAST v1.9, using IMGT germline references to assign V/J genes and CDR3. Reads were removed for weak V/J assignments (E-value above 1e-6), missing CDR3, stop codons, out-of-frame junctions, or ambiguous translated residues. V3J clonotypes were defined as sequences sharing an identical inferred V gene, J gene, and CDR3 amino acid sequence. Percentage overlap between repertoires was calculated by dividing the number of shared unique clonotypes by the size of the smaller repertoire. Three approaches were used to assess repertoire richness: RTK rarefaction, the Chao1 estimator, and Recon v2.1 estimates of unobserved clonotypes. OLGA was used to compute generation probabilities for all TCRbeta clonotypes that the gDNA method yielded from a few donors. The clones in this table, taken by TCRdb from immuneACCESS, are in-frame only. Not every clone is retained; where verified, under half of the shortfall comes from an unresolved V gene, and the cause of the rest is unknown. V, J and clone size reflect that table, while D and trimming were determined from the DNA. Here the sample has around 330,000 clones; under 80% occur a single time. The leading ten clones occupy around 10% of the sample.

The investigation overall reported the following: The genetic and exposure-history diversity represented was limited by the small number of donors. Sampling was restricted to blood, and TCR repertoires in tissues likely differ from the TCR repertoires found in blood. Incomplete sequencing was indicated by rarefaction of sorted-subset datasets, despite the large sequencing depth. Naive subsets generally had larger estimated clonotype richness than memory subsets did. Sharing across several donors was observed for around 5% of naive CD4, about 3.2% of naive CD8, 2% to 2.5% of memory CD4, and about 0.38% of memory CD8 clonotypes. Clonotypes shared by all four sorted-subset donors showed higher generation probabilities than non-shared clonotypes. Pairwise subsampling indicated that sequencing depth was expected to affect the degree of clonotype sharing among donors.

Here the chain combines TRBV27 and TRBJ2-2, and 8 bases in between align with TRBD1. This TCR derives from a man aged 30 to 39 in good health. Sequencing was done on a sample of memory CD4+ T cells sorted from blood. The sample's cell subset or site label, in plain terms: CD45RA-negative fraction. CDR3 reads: CASSLLPVPGTGNTGELFF. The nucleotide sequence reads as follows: TGTGCCAGCAGTTTACTTCCCGTCCCCGGGACAGGGAACACCGGGGAGCTGTTTTTT.